The sample holds one count of the clone carrying this TCR beta chain. This sample is drawn from a study of PD-L1 blockade in urothelial cancer. Overall study context: When patients started atezolizumab in about 2014, it was given at 1,200 mg intravenously every 3 weeks. Analysis of blood occurred 3 weeks (second dose) and 6 weeks after treatment start.

The investigators introduced synthetic TCR analog templates into each PCR as spikes. Using immunoSEQ multiplex PCR, the repertoire was profiled, and TCRdb retains in-frame clones only, with some absent. The repertoire holds 46,000 or so clones, about 90% seen once, with 7.6% in the top ten. CDR3 length: 15 residues. Per germline, CDR1 SGHNT and CDR2 YYREEE (reference sequence). The germline V and J ends were trimmed by 0 bases and 1 base, with 9 bases remaining between them. This TCR derives from a man aged 60 to 69 with urothelial cancer. The chain links TRBV5-4 to TRBJ2-3; D is uncertain. This material consisted of PBMCs, taken around atezolizumab (anti-PD-L1) treatment. CDR3 amino acids: CASSLELRRTDTQYF. In DNA, the CDR3 is TGTGCCAGCAGCTTGGAGCTACGCCGCACAGATACGCAGTATTTT. Full variable domain (remainder filled in from reference TRBV5-4 and TRBJ2-3): ETGVTQSPTHLIKTRGQQVTLRCSSQSGHNTVSWYQQALGQGPQFIFQYYREEENGRGNFPPRFSGLQFPNYSSELNVNALELDDSALYLCASSLELRRTDTQYFGPGTRLTVL.